These T cell receptor beta chains were read from a single sample in a study of T cells in Graves' hyperthyroidism and ophthalmopathy. MiXCR, run by TCRdb on the multiplex PCR reads, gives a single entry per CDR3 protein. Counted here are 350,000 or so distinct CDR3 sequences, 15% to 20% occurring once; the ten biggest clones make up 49%. Sequenced material: blood. The receptors come from a woman aged 45 to 65 with Graves' hyperthyroidism. Both conserved end residues are part of each CDR3. Fields, in order: D gene, clone size, V gene, J gene, CDR3 DNA, CDR3 protein. A D gene is named only where the DNA matches it firmly. The size field is filled for only some rows; it gives once, few, many or a size class.

-	-	TRBV6-6	TRBJ2-7	TGTGCCAGCAGTTACCGGGAATTATACGAGCAGTACTTC	CASSYRELYEQYF
TRBD2	many	TRBV2	TRBJ2-1	TGTGCCAGCAGTGATGGACTAGCGGCTCAGGTGGGTGAGCAGTTCTTC	CASSDGLAAQVGEQFF
-	many	TRBV12-3/TRBV12-4	TRBJ1-1	TGTGCCAGCAGGTCCCCAGAGAGCACTGAAGCTTTCTTT	CASRSPESTEAFF
-	-	TRBV3-1	TRBJ1-3	TGTGCCAGCAGCCATTCCCGGGACACCTGGGCCACCATATATTTT	CASSHSRDTWATIYF
-	-	TRBV20-1	TRBJ1-2	TGCAGTGCTAGAGACGCGACAGGATATGGCTACACCTTC	CSARDATGYGYTF
-	many	TRBV28	TRBJ2-2	TGTGCCAGCAGCTCCAGAATCACCGGGGAGCTGTTTTTT	CASSSRITGELFF
TRBD2	few	TRBV20-1	TRBJ2-3	TGCAGTGCTAAGGGGGCGGGAGGGCGCACAGATACGCAGTATTTT	CSAKGAGGRTDTQYF
-	-	TRBV7-2	TRBJ2-1	TGTGCCAGCAGCCGAGCCGGGACTCCTACTTTTGAGCAGTTCTTC	CASSRAGTPTFEQFF
-	few	TRBV12-3/TRBV12-4	TRBJ2-5	TGTGCCAGCAGTTCCGGGACCGACGTTTACTTC	CASSSGTDVYF
-	-	TRBV20-1	TRBJ1-2	TGCAGTGCTCAGCCAGGGGCCTATAACTATGGCTACACCTTC	CSAQPGAYNYGYTF
-	-	TRBV6-2/TRBV6-3	TRBJ1-4	TGTGCCAGCAGTTACGCCCAGGAAACAAACGAAAAACTGTTTTTT	CASSYAQETNEKLFF
-	-	TRBV5-6	TRBJ1-2	TGTACCAGCAGCCGGACAGCCGTCTATGGCTACACCTTC	CTSSRTAVYGYTF
TRBD2	-	TRBV6-1	TRBJ2-1	TGTGCCAGCAGGTCAGCGGGGGGCTCCTACAATGAGCAGTTCTTC	CASRSAGGSYNEQFF
-	-	TRBV5-4	TRBJ2-5	TGTGCCAGCAGCTCGTGGACCGAAGACCTCCAAGAGACCCAGTACTTC	CASSSWTEDLQETQYF
-	-	TRBV4-1	TRBJ1-2	TGCGCCAGCAGCCAAGATAATGCAGGTGGGAACTATGGCTACACCTTC	CASSQDNAGGNYGYTF
TRBD2	many	TRBV13	TRBJ2-5	TGTGCCAGCAGCATCATGACTAGCGGGGGGGAACGAGAGACCCAGTACTTC	CASSIMTSGGERETQYF
TRBD2	-	TRBV6-1	TRBJ2-3	TGTGCCAGCAGGGTGACTAGCGGTTCCACAGATACGCAGTATTTT	CASRVTSGSTDTQYF
-	many	TRBV6-2/TRBV6-3	TRBJ1-5	TGTGCCAGCAGTTACAGCGACACTTATCAGCCCCAGCATTTT	CASSYSDTYQPQHF
TRBD2	many	TRBV9	TRBJ2-5	TGTGCCAGCAGCTTGGGACTAGGCCAAGAGACCCAGTACTTC	CASSLGLGQETQYF
-	-	TRBV12-5	TRBJ1-1	TGTGCTAGTGGTTTGGAATGGCTCGTAACTCAAGCTTTCTTT	CASGLEWLVTQAFF
-	few	TRBV20-1	TRBJ2-7	TGCAGTGCTAGAGATTCTACAGGGTCGGGAGAGCAGTACTTC	CSARDSTGSGEQYF
-	few	TRBV7-3	TRBJ2-5	TGTGCCAGCAGCTTATCGGGAAACCAAGAGACCCAGTACTTC	CASSLSGNQETQYF
TRBD2	many	TRBV30	TRBJ2-5	TGTGCCTGGAGAGCTAGCGGGAGTGAGACCCAGTACTTC	CAWRASGSETQYF